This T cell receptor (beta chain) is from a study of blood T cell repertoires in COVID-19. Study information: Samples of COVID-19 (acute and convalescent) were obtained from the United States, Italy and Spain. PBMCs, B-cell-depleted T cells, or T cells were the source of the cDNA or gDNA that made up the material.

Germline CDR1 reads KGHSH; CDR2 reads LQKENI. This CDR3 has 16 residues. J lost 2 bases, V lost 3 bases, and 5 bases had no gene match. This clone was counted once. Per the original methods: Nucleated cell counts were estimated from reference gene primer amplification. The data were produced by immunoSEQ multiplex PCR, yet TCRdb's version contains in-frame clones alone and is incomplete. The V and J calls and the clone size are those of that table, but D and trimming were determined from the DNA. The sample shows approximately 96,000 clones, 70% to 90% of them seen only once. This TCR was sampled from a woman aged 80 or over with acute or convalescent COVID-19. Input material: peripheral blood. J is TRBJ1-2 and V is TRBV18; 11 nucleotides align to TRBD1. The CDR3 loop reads CASSPGTGGRNYGYTF. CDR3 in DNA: TGTGCCAGCTCACCGGGGACAGGGGGAAGAAACTATGGCTACACCTTC.